The rows below give T cell receptor beta chains drawn from one sample of a study of T cells in localized non-small cell lung cancer. TCRdb keeps only in-frame clones here, not all; method: immunoSEQ multiplex PCR. The sample has 15,000 or so clones, about 86% seen once. This sample comprised peripheral blood, obtained before any cancer treatment. Receptors were obtained from a female donor of 60 years or more with stage I squamous cell lung carcinoma. The CDR3 runs from the conserved cysteine through the conserved F or W. Each record gives: clone size, J gene, V gene, D gene, CDR3 protein, CDR3 DNA. D genes are given only for firm matches. The listing skips clone size in some rows; elsewhere it reads once, few, many or a size class.

.,TRBJ1-3,TRBV29-1,TRBD1,CSVGRTGENTIYF,TGCAGCGTTGGGAGGACAGGGGAAAACACCATATATTTT
medium-sized,TRBJ2-3,TRBV29-1,.,CSARGGNTQYF,TGCAGCGCCCGAGGGGGAAATACGCAGTATTTT
.,TRBJ2-1,TRBV28,.,CASSFRFRNEQFF,TGTGCCAGCAGTTTCCGTTTCCGGAATGAGCAGTTCTTC
.,TRBJ1-5,TRBV30,.,CACKGNGNQPQHF,TGTGCCTGTAAGGGGAATGGCAATCAGCCCCAGCATTTT
few,TRBJ1-2,TRBV18,.,CASSPQGYRTNYGYTF,TGTGCCAGCTCACCCCAGGGCTATAGGACTAACTATGGCTACACCTTC
.,TRBJ1-6,TRBV14,.,CASSQKDGFNSPLHF,TGTGCCAGCAGCCAAAAGGACGGGTTTAATTCACCCCTCCACTTT
.,TRBJ2-5,TRBV11-3,.,CASSLGGTRKETQYF,TGTGCCAGCAGCTTAGGAGGGACAAGAAAAGAGACCCAGTACTTC
.,TRBJ1-3,TRBV20-1,.,CSASIGNTIYF,TGCAGTGCTAGTATTGGAAACACCATATATTTT
.,TRBJ1-4,TRBV29-1,.,CSVYSGEKLFF,TGCAGCGTTTATAGCGGAGAAAAACTGTTTTTT
.,TRBJ1-1,TRBV4-3,TRBD1,CASSPTRDSNTEAFF,TGCGCCAGCAGCCCAACACGGGACAGCAACACTGAAGCTTTCTTT
.,TRBJ2-5,TRBV9,.,CASSVEAGAGQETQYF,TGTGCCAGCAGCGTAGAGGCGGGGGCTGGGCAAGAGACCCAGTACTTC
once,TRBJ2-2,TRBV4-3,TRBD1,CASSQFQPRGGANTGELFF,TGCGCCAGCAGCCAATTCCAACCACGAGGGGGCGCGAACACCGGGGAGCTGTTTTTT
.,TRBJ2-7,TRBV9,.,CASSAWDASSYEQYF,TGTGCCAGCAGCGCTTGGGACGCGAGCTCCTACGAGCAGTACTTC
.,TRBJ1-3,TRBV9,.,CASSEASSGNTIYF,TGTGCCAGCAGTGAAGCGAGCTCTGGAAACACCATATATTTT
.,TRBJ1-1,TRBV9,.,CASSVDAGRDTEAFF,TGTGCCAGCAGCGTAGATGCGGGTAGGGACACTGAAGCTTTCTTT
.,TRBJ2-7,TRBV30,TRBD1,CAWSAGDRYEQYF,TGTGCCTGGAGTGCAGGGGACAGATACGAGCAGTACTTC
.,TRBJ1-3,TRBV5-1,.,CASSYSGPGISSGNTIYF,TGCGCCAGCAGCTACAGTGGTCCAGGTATATCGTCTGGAAACACCATATATTTT
.,TRBJ2-2,TRBV19,TRBD1,CASKTLGQGVTNTGELFF,TGTGCCAGTAAGACATTGGGACAGGGAGTTACGAACACCGGGGAGCTGTTTTTT
.,TRBJ2-5,TRBV2,TRBD2,CASSSAGGGETQYF,TGTGCCAGCAGTTCAGCGGGGGGCGGGGAGACCCAGTACTTC
.,TRBJ2-7,TRBV5-4,.,CASSWSGGSWYF,TGTGCCAGCAGCTGGTCTGGGGGTTCGTGGTACTTC
.,TRBJ2-5,TRBV2,.,CASTLTETQYF,TGTGCCAGCACTCTAACGGAGACCCAGTACTTC
.,TRBJ2-7,TRBV5-1,TRBD1,CASSVGQGFGEQYF,TGCGCCAGCAGCGTGGGACAGGGGTTCGGCGAGCAGTACTTC
.,TRBJ2-7,TRBV6-5,.,CASRKHGASYEQYF,TGTGCCAGCAGAAAACACGGGGCGTCGTACGAGCAGTACTTC
.,TRBJ1-6,TRBV30,TRBD1,CAWTGQTNSPLHF,TGTGCCTGGACGGGACAGACTAATTCACCCCTCCACTTT
.,TRBJ2-4,TRBV7-2,.,CASSLPDSKNIQYF,TGTGCCTCCAGCTTACCGGACTCTAAAAACATTCAGTACTTC
.,TRBJ2-7,TRBV5-5,.,CASSLRAQDHEQYF,TGTGCCAGCAGCTTAAGAGCCCAGGACCACGAGCAGTACTTC
.,TRBJ1-1,TRBV5-4,.,CASSLQGAREAFF,TGTGCCAGCAGCTTACAGGGCGCCCGTGAAGCTTTCTTT
.,TRBJ2-3,TRBV4-1,TRBD1,CASSQQGASADTQYF,TGCGCCAGCAGCCAACAGGGGGCGTCGGCAGATACGCAGTATTTT
.,TRBJ1-6,TRBV6-5,TRBD1,CASSSMTGGYSPLHF,TGTGCCAGCAGTTCTATGACAGGGGGCTATTCACCCCTCCACTTT
.,TRBJ1-1,TRBV28,TRBD1,CASSLGGQGNTEAFF,TGTGCCAGCAGTTTAGGAGGACAGGGGAATACTGAAGCTTTCTTT
.,TRBJ2-3,TRBV11-3,TRBD2,CASSLEMYFGGGAPYTQYF,TGTGCCAGCAGCTTAGAGATGTATTTTGGCGGGGGGGCCCCATATACGCAGTATTTT
.,TRBJ1-2,TRBV7-8,TRBD1,CASSLARGLNYGYTF,TGTGCCAGCAGCTTAGCTAGGGGGCTTAACTATGGCTACACCTTC
.,TRBJ2-7,TRBV18,TRBD1,CASSQGAQTYEQYF,TGTGCCAGCTCACAGGGGGCCCAAACCTACGAGCAGTACTTC
.,TRBJ1-2,TRBV4-3,.,CASSQTGTPGYTF,TGCGCCAGCAGCCAAACCGGGACTCCCGGCTACACCTTC
.,TRBJ2-7,TRBV30,.,CAWSTRGFGREQYF,TGTGCCTGGAGTACTCGGGGTTTCGGTCGAGAGCAGTACTTC
.,TRBJ1-5,TRBV5-8,TRBD1,CASSLAGTGNQPQHF,TGTGCCAGCAGCTTGGCCGGGACAGGGAATCAGCCCCAGCATTTT
.,TRBJ1-1,TRBV7-9,.,CASSQLQGTTEAFF,TGTGCCAGCAGCCAACTGCAGGGGACGACTGAAGCTTTCTTT
.,TRBJ1-2,TRBV15,.,CATSRGAGDGYTF,TGTGCCACCAGCAGAGGGGCAGGGGATGGCTACACCTTC
.,TRBJ1-1,TRBV7-9,.,CASSLETGRGAFF,TGTGCCAGCAGCTTAGAGACAGGACGGGGGGCTTTCTTT
.,TRBJ2-7,TRBV2,TRBD1,CASRGQAYEQYF,TGTGCCAGCCGGGGACAGGCCTACGAGCAGTACTTC
.,TRBJ2-7,TRBV19,.,CASSIPPMREQYF,TGTGCCAGTAGTATCCCCCCTATGAGGGAGCAGTACTTC
.,TRBJ1-6,TRBV5-1,.,CASSFSQLDSPLHF,TGCGCCAGCAGCTTTTCCCAGCTTGATTCACCCCTCCACTTT
.,TRBJ1-2,TRBV27,.,CASSPLRNREDYGYTF,TGTGCCAGCAGTCCCCTCCGGAATAGGGAGGACTATGGCTACACCTTC
.,TRBJ1-6,TRBV6-5,TRBD1,CASSLRQGYSPLHF,TGTGCCAGCAGTCTCCGACAGGGTTATTCACCCCTCCACTTT
.,TRBJ2-5,TRBV7-5,.,CASSRGGETQYF,TGTGCCAGCAGCAGGGGAGGGGAGACCCAGTACTTC
once,TRBJ2-1,TRBV5-4,TRBD2,CASSHAGGQNNEQFF,TGTGCCAGCAGCCATGCGGGGGGGCAAAACAATGAGCAGTTCTTC
.,TRBJ2-3,TRBV7-2,TRBD2,CASSLRAVERGLADTQYF,TGTGCCAGCAGCTTAAGAGCCGTCGAGCGGGGGCTAGCAGATACGCAGTATTTT
.,TRBJ2-5,TRBV5-4,TRBD2,CASSLGMASGGARETQYF,TGTGCCAGCAGCTTGGGAATGGCTAGCGGGGGGGCTAGGGAGACCCAGTACTTC
.,TRBJ1-6,TRBV9,TRBD1,CASSPTDRATNSPLHF,TGTGCCAGCAGCCCAACCGACAGGGCCACTAATTCACCCCTCCACTTT
.,TRBJ2-5,TRBV9,TRBD2,CASSVELAGETQYF,TGTGCCAGCAGCGTAGAACTAGCGGGGGAGACCCAGTACTTC
.,TRBJ2-5,TRBV19,.,CASSRDYQETQYF,TGTGCCAGTAGTAGGGACTACCAAGAGACCCAGTACTTC
.,TRBJ2-5,TRBV2,TRBD1,CASALPLGGAETQYF,TGTGCCAGCGCCCTCCCTTTAGGGGGCGCGGAGACCCAGTACTTC
.,TRBJ2-3,TRBV7-2,TRBD2,CASSLGSGGDTQYF,TGTGCCAGCAGCTTAGGGAGCGGGGGCGATACGCAGTATTTT
few,TRBJ2-2,TRBV2,.,CASIIRQGLNTGELFF,TGTGCCAGCATTATTAGGCAGGGCTTGAACACCGGGGAGCTGTTTTTT
.,TRBJ2-3,TRBV7-2,TRBD2,CASSLGRGGTDTQYF,TGTGCCAGCAGCTTAGGTCGGGGGGGGACAGATACGCAGTATTTT
.,TRBJ2-4,TRBV6-6,TRBD1,CASSYRGQDAKNIQYF,TGTGCCAGCAGTTACCGAGGACAGGACGCCAAAAACATTCAGTACTTC
.,TRBJ1-2,TRBV7-2,TRBD1,CASSLELQGSYGYTF,TGTGCCAGCAGCTTAGAGTTACAGGGGAGCTATGGCTACACCTTC
few,TRBJ1-1,TRBV4-3,.,CASSPDSNTEAFF,TGCGCCAGCAGCCCGGACAGTAACACTGAAGCTTTCTTT